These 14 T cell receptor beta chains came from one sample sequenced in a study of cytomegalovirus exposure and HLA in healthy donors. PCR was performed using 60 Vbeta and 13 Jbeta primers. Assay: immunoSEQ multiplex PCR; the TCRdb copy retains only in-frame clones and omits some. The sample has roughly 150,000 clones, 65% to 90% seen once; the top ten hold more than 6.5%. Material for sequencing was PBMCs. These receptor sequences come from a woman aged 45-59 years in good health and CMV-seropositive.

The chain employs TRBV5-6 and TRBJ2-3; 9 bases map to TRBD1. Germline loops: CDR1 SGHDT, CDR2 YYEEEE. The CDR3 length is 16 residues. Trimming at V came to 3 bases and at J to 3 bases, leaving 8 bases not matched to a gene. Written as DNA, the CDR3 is TGTGCCAGCAGCTCAGAACAGGGGGCTTGGACAGATACGCAGTATTTT. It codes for CASSSEQGAWTDTQYF.

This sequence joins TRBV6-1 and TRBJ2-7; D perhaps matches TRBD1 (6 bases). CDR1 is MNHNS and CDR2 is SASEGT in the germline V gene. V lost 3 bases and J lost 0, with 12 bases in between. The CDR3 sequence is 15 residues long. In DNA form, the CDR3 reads TGTGCCAGCAGTGAGGACAGACCTAGCTCCTACGAGCAGTACTTC. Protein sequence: CASSEDRPSSYEQYF.

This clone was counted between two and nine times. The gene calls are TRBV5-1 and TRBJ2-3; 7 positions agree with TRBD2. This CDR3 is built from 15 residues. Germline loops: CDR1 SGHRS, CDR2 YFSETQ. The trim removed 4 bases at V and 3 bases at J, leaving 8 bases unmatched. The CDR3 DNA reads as TGCGCCAGCAGCCACCGGGACTATGCGACAGATACGCAGTATTTT. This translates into CASSHRDYATDTQYF.

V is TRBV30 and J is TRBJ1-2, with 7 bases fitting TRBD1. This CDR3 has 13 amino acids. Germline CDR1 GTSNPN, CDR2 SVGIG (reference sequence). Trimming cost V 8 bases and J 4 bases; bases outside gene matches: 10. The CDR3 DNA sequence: TGTGCCCGGAATACAGGGGACGGCTATGGCTACACCTTC. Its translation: CARNTGDGYGYTF.

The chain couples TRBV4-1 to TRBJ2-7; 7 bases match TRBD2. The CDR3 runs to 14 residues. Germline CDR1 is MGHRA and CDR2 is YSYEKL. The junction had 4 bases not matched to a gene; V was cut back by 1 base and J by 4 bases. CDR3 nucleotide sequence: TGCGCCAGCAGCCAAGCTAGCGGCGAGTACGAGCAGTACTTC. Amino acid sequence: CASSQASGEYEQYF.

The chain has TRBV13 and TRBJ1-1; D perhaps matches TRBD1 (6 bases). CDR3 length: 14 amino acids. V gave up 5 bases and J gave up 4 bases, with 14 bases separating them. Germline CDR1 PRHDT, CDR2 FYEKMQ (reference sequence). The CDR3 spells CASSPPEGGTEAFF. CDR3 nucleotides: TGTGCCAGCAGCCCACCCGAAGGGGGCACTGAAGCTTTCTTT. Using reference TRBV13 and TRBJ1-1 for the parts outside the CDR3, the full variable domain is AAGVIQSPRHLIKEKRETATLKCYPIPRHDTVYWYQQGPGQDPQFLISFYEKMQSDKGSIPDRFSAQQFSDYHSELNMSSLELGDSALYFCASSPPEGGTEAFFGQGTRLTVV.

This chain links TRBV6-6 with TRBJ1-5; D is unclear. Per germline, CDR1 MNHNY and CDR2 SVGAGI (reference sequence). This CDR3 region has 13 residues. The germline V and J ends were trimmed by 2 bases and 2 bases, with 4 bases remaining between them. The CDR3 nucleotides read TGTGCCAGCAGTTACCAGGGCAATCAGCCCCAGCATTTT. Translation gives CASSYQGNQPQHF.

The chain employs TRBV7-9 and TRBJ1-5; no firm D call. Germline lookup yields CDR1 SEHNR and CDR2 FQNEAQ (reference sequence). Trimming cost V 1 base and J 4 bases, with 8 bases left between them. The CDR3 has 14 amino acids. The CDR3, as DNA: TGTGCCAGCAGCTTAGGCGATGAGAATCAGCCCCAGCATTTT. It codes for CASSLGDENQPQHF.

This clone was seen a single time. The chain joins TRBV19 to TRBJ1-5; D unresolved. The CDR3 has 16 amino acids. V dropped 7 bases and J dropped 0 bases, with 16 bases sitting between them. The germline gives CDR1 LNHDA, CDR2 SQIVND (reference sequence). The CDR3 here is CASIPGSGYSNQPQHF. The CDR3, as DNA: TGTGCCAGTATCCCCGGGTCTGGTTATAGCAATCAGCCCCAGCATTTT.

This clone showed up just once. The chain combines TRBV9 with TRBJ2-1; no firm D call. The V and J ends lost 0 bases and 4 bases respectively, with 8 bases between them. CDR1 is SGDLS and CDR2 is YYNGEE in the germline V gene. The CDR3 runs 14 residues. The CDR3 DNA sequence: TGTGCCAGCAGCGTAGTTTCCCTGTACAATGAGCAGTTCTTC. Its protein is CASSVVSLYNEQFF.

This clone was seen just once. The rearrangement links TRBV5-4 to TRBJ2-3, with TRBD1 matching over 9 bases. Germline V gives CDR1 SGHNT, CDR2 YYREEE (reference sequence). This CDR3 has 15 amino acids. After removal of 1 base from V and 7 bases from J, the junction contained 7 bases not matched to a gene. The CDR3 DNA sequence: TGTGCCAGCAGCTTGAAACAGGGGGCGCTAAATACGCAGTATTTT. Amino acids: CASSLKQGALNTQYF. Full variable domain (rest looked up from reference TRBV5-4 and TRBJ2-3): ETGVTQSPTHLIKTRGQQVTLRCSSQSGHNTVSWYQQALGQGPQFIFQYYREEENGRGNFPPRFSGLQFPNYSSELNVNALELDDSALYLCASSLKQGALNTQYFGPGTRLTVL.

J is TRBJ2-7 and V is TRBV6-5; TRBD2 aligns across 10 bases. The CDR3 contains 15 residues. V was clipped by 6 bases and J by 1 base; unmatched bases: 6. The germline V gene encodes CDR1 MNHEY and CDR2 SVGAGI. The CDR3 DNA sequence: TGTGCCAGCAGCCTTAGCGGGGGGTCGTCCTACGAGCAGTACTTC. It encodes CASSLSGGSSYEQYF.

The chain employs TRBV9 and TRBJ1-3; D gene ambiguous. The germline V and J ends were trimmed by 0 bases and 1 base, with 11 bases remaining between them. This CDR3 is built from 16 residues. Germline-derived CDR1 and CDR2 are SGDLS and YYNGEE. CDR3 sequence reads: CASSVANRGSGNTIYF. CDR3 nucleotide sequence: TGTGCCAGCAGCGTAGCTAACCGGGGTTCTGGAAACACCATATATTTT. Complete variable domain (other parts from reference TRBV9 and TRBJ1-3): DSGVTQTPKHLITATGQRVTLRCSPRSGDLSVYWYQQSLDQGLQFLIQYYNGEERAKGNILERFSAQQFPDLHSELNLSSLELGDSALYFCASSVANRGSGNTIYFGEGSWLTVV.

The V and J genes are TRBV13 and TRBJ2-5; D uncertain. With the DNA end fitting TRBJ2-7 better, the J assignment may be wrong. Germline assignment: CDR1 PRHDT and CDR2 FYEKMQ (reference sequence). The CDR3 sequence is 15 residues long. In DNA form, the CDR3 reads TGTGCCAGCAGCTACTCCTACTCTCTGAGCTACGAGCAGTACTTC. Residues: CASSYSYSLSYEQYF.